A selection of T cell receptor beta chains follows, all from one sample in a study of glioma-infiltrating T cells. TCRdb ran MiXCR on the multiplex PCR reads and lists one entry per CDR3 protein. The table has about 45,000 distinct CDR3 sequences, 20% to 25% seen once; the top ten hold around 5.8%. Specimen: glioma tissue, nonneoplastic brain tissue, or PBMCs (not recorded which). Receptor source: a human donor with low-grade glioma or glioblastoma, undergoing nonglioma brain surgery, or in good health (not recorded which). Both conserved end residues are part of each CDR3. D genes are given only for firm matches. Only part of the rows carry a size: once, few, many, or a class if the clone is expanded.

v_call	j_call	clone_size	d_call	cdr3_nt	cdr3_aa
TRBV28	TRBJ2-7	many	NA	TGTGCCACCGAGGACCTATTCCGCTACGAGCAGTACTTC	CATEDLFRYEQYF
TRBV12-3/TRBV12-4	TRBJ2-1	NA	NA	TGTGCCAGCGCTAACAATGAGCAGTTCTTC	CASANNEQFF
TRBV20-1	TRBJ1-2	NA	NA	TGCAGTGCTAGAGGCCTGGACTTTAGCTATGGCTACACCTTC	CSARGLDFSYGYTF
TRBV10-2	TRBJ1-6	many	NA	TGCGCCAGCAGTGGCCCCGGCGACAGCCGATATAATTCACCCCTCCACTTT	CASSGPGDSRYNSPLHF
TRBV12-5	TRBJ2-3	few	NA	TGTGCTAGTGGTTTGGTACTTACCAGCTCTAGCACAGATACGCAGTATTTT	CASGLVLTSSSTDTQYF
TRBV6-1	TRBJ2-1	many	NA	TGTGCCAGCAGTTGGGGCTCTACGGGCGATGAGCAGTTCTTC	CASSWGSTGDEQFF
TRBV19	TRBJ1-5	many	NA	TGTGCCAGTACCAAAGATTTGACGGCCAGCGGCAATCAGCCCCAGCATTTT	CASTKDLTASGNQPQHF
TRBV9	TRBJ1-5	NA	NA	TGTGCCAGCAGGGTAGTACCCAATCAGCCCCAGCATTTT	CASRVVPNQPQHF
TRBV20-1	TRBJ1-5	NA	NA	TGCAGTGCTGGAAGACCCAGCAGGCTTGATCAGCCCCAGCATTTT	CSAGRPSRLDQPQHF
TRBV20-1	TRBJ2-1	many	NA	TGCAGTGCTGGGGATAACAGGGATGAAAAGTTCTTC	CSAGDNRDEKFF
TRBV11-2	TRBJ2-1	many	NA	TGTGCCAGCAGCCTCCCGGAAGGGAGTGAGCAGTTCTTC	CASSLPEGSEQFF
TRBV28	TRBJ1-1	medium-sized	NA	TGTGCCACGACGGCCTCTGAAGCTTTCTTT	CATTASEAFF
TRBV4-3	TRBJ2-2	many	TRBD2	TGCGCCAGCAGCCACCGAGCGACTAGCGGGAGCAGCACCGGGGAGCTGTTTTTT	CASSHRATSGSSTGELFF
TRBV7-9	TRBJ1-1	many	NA	TGTGCCACCAGACAGCAGAACACTGAAGCTTTCTTT	CATRQQNTEAFF
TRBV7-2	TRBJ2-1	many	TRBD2	TGTGCCAGCAGCGCCCGGCCGGGACTAGCAAACTACAATGAGCAGTTCTTC	CASSARPGLANYNEQFF
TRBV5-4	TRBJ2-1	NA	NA	TGTGCCAGCAGCCGGCAGGCAGGGGACAATGAGCAGTTCTTC	CASSRQAGDNEQFF
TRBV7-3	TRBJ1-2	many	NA	TGTGCCAGCAGTCCCGGTCCTGGGATCCATGGCTACACCTTC	CASSPGPGIHGYTF
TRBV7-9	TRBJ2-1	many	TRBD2	TGTGCCAGCAGCTTAGATCGAGCGGGGGCGCGGTTCTTC	CASSLDRAGARFF
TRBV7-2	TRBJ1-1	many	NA	TGTGCCAGCAGTAGACAGCCTGCCACTGAAGCTTTCTTT	CASSRQPATEAFF
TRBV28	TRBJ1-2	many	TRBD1	TGTGCCAGCAGTCCGCGGACAGGGGTTTACTATGGCTACACCTTC	CASSPRTGVYYGYTF
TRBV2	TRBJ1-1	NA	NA	NA	CASSEGLWGRGTEAFF
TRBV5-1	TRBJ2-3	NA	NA	TGCGCCAGCAGCTTGATTGCTCCTCAAGATACGCAGTATTTT	CASSLIAPQDTQYF
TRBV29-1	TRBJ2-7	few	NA	TGCAGCGTTGAAGATGAAACAGACTCCTACGAGCAGTACTTC	CSVEDETDSYEQYF
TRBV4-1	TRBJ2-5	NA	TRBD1	TGCGCCTGCAGCTGGACAGGGAAAGACCAAGAGGCCCAGTACTTC	CACSWTGKDQEAQYF
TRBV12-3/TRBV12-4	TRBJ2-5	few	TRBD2	TGTGCCAGCAGCCGGACTAGCGGGGGTATAAACTTC	CASSRTSGGINF
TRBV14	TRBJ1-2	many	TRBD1	TGTGCCAGCAGCCAAGATCGTGGGACAGGTGGCTACACCTTC	CASSQDRGTGGYTF
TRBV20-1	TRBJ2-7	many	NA	TGCAGTGCTTACCGATCAGGGGAAACAGGCTACGAGCAGTACTTC	CSAYRSGETGYEQYF
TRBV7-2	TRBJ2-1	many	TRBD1	TGTGCCAGCAGCATACAGGGGAGCTCCTACAATGAGCAGTTCTTC	CASSIQGSSYNEQFF
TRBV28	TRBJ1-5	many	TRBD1	TGTGCCAGCAGTTTATATAGGACAGGGGGTCGTCAGCCCCAGCATTTT	CASSLYRTGGRQPQHF
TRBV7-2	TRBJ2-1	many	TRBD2	TGTGCCAGCAACCTATACGGGGGGAGGGGCAATGAGCAGTTCTTC	CASNLYGGRGNEQFF
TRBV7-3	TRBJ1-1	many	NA	TGTGCCAGCTCACCAGGGGCAGGGAACACTGAAGCTTTCTTT	CASSPGAGNTEAFF
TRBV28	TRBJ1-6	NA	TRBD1	TGTGCCAGCAGTCCGACAGGGAGCTCCTATAATTCACCCCTCCGCTTT	CASSPTGSSYNSPLRF
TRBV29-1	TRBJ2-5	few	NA	TGCAGCGTTGACCTGGAGCAGGATGGGACCCAGTACTTC	CSVDLEQDGTQYF
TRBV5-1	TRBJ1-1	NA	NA	TGCGCCAGCAGCTTGGGTGAGGACCCAATGAACACTGAAGCTTTCTTT	CASSLGEDPMNTEAFF
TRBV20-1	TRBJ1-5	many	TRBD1	TGCAGTGGGTCGACAGGGAGTAGCAATCAGCCCCAGCATTTT	CSGSTGSSNQPQHF
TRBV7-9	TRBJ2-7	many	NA	TGTGCCAGCAGCTTAGTCGGCGGGTCCTACGAGCAGTACTTC	CASSLVGGSYEQYF
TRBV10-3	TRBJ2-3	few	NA	TGTGCCATCAAAGCTACCGGCACAGATACGCAGTATTTT	CAIKATGTDTQYF
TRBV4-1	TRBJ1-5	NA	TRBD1	TGCGCCAGCAGCCGGAGGACAGGGAATCACCCCCAGCATTTT	CASSRRTGNHPQHF
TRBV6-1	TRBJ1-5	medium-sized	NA	TGTGCCAGCAGTGATACTCCCGACCGAAGTCAGCCCCAGCATTTT	CASSDTPDRSQPQHF
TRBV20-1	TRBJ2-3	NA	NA	TGCCGTGCTGACCAAACTAGCACCGATCCGCCGTATTTT	CRADQTSTDPPYF
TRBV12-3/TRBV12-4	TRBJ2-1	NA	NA	TGTGCCAGCAGTTCTAGGAAGGACAGCCGGAGCTCCTACGAGCAGTTCTTC	CASSSRKDSRSSYEQFF
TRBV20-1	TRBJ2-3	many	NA	TGCAGTGCTAGAGAAAGGGCCCGGACAGATACGCAGTATTTT	CSARERARTDTQYF
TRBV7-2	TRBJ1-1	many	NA	TGTGCCAGCAGCTCTGATTCGACAGTGAGTTATGAAGCTTTCTTT	CASSSDSTVSYEAFF
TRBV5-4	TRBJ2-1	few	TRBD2	TGTGCCAGCAGCTCCCTAACTAGCGGGGTCGACAATGAGCAGTTCTTC	CASSSLTSGVDNEQFF
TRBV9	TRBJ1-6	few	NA	TGTGCCAGCAGCGTAGTAACTAATTCACCCCTCCACTTT	CASSVVTNSPLHF
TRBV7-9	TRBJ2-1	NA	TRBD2	TGTGCCAGCAGCTTAAGAGAAGCCGCCAGCGGGGGGGCCTCCTACAATGAGCAGTTCTTC	CASSLREAASGGASYNEQFF